Listed below are T cell receptor beta chains from one sample, sequenced in a study of CD8 T cells in ankylosing spondylitis. Using its own MiXCR run on the 5' RACE reads, TCRdb lists one record per CDR3 protein. Of roughly 160,000 distinct CDR3 sequences listed, around a tenth are singletons. The material sequenced was blood, either unsorted or a sorted T cell fraction (not recorded which). These receptors all stem from a female donor with ankylosing spondylitis or in good health (not recorded which). Both conserved end residues are part of each CDR3. The order of the fields is clone size, D gene, J gene, V gene, CDR3 protein, CDR3 DNA. A D gene is named only where the DNA matches it firmly. Clone size, where shown, is once, few, many, or a class for clones that have expanded.

few | . | TRBJ1-2 | TRBV29-1 | CSVEDSVGTYTF | TGCAGCGTTGAAGATTCGGTGGGAACCTACACCTTC
few | . | TRBJ2-1 | TRBV20-1 | CSAPLRVSKNEQFF | TGCAGTGCTCCCCTACGGGTCAGTAAAAATGAGCAGTTCTTC
. | TRBD1 | TRBJ1-1 | TRBV20-1 | CSASGTGNTEAFF | TGCAGTGCTTCCGGGACAGGGAACACTGAAGCTTTCTTT
few | . | TRBJ2-7 | TRBV29-1 | CSALLVGSSYEQYF | TGCAGCGCCCTCCTAGTCGGCTCCTCCTACGAGCAGTACTTC
few | TRBD1 | TRBJ2-7 | TRBV4-3 | CASSQGVLQGDEQYF | TGCGCCAGCAGCCAAGGGGTCCTACAGGGGGACGAGCAGTACTTC
few | TRBD2 | TRBJ2-2 | TRBV12-3/TRBV12-4 | CASSHRGGGELFF | TGTGCCAGCAGTCACCGGGGGGGAGGGGAGCTGTTTTTT
many | . | TRBJ1-2 | TRBV7-9 | CASSPGGSLGYTF | TGTGCCAGCAGCCCAGGCGGGTCACTTGGCTACACCTTC
. | . | TRBJ2-5 | TRBV12-5 | CASGLGIGGPPQETQYF | TGTGCTAGTGGTTTGGGGATCGGTGGGCCACCCCAAGAGACCCAGTACTTC
. | TRBD2 | TRBJ2-1 | TRBV4-3 | CASSQGLAYDEQFF | TGCGCCAGCAGCCAGGGACTAGCATACGATGAGCAGTTCTTC
. | . | TRBJ2-2 | TRBV15 | CATSRDGQPMNTGELFF | TGTGCCACCAGCAGAGATGGGCAGCCCATGAACACCGGGGAGCTGTTTTTT
many | . | TRBJ2-7 | TRBV13 | CASSLGATRRTSYEQYF | TGTGCCAGCAGCTTAGGCGCGACAAGGAGGACCAGCTACGAGCAGTACTTC
. | . | TRBJ1-1 | TRBV9 | CASSVGIYTEAFF | TGTGCCAGCAGCGTAGGGATCTACACTGAAGCTTTCTTT
. | TRBD2 | TRBJ2-1 | TRBV7-9 | CASSFGPLAGEQDEQFF | TGTGCCAGCAGCTTCGGACCCCTAGCGGGGGAGCAAGATGAGCAGTTCTTC
. | . | TRBJ2-7 | TRBV3-1 | CASSQEAYEQYF | TGTGCCAGCAGCCAAGAAGCCTACGAGCAGTACTTC
. | . | TRBJ2-7 | TRBV6-2/TRBV6-3 | CASSYRAGNEQYF | TGTGCCAGCAGTTACAGGGCAGGGAACGAGCAGTACTTC
many | . | TRBJ2-5 | TRBV5-5 | CASSLTGETQYF | TGTGCCAGCAGCTTGACCGGGGAGACCCAGTACTTC
. | . | TRBJ1-6 | TRBV5-5 | CASSLVGGGRSYNSPLHF | TGTGCCAGCAGCTTGGTAGGGGGTGGTCGCTCCTATAATTCACCCCTCCACTTT
few | . | TRBJ2-7 | TRBV18 | CASSLVRTEQYF | TGTGCCAGCTCACTAGTCAGGACTGAGCAGTACTTC
many | TRBD2 | TRBJ2-2 | TRBV9 | CASSHSTSGVNTGELFF | TGTGCCAGCAGCCACTCCACTAGCGGGGTTAACACCGGGGAGCTGTTTTTT
. | . | TRBJ2-1 | TRBV6-5 | CASSYGLPNEQFF | TGTGCCAGCAGTTATGGCCTTCCCAATGAGCAGTTCTTC
. | . | TRBJ1-1 | TRBV28 | CASSDTLGLGAFF | TGTGCCAGCAGTGACACACTCGGTCTGGGAGCTTTCTTT
. | . | TRBJ2-7 | TRBV7-9 | CASTPGGSNSYEQYF | TGTGCCAGCACACCCGGTGGCAGCAACTCCTACGAGCAGTACTTC
many | . | TRBJ2-1 | TRBV4-3 | CASSLGTGPRYNEQFF | TGCGCCAGCAGCCTTGGGACTGGCCCCAGGTACAATGAGCAGTTCTTC
. | . | TRBJ2-7 | TRBV28 | CASSSNGGLFYEQYF | TGTGCCAGCAGTTCCAACGGGGGCTTATTTTACGAGCAGTACTTC
many | . | TRBJ2-3 | TRBV25-1 | CASSDKVAAGLDTQYF | TGTGCCAGCAGTGATAAAGTAGCGGCAGGTTTAGATACGCAGTATTTT
many | TRBD2 | TRBJ2-7 | TRBV6-2/TRBV6-3 | CASSSAGLAFSYEQYF | TGTGCCAGCAGTTCCGCGGGACTAGCGTTCTCCTACGAGCAGTACTTC
. | TRBD2 | TRBJ2-4 | TRBV5-6 | CASSPLAGLKNIQYF | TGTGCCAGCAGCCCACTAGCGGGGCTAAAAAACATTCAGTACTTC